The rows below give T cell receptor beta chains drawn from one sample of a study of CD8 T cells in ankylosing spondylitis. TCRdb re-analysed the 5' RACE reads in MiXCR, keeping a single row per CDR3 protein. The sample has more than 10,000 distinct CDR3 sequences; about 2.7% are singletons. The specimen sequenced was blood, either unsorted or a sorted T cell fraction (not recorded which). These receptor sequences come from a male donor with ankylosing spondylitis or in good health (not recorded which). The CDR3 runs from the conserved cysteine through the conserved F or W. Each record gives: V gene, J gene, clone size, D gene, CDR3 DNA, CDR3 protein. The D gene is left open where the match is weak. The size field reads how often the clone was seen (once, few, many) or a class if it is expanded.

v_gene: TRBV9
j_gene: TRBJ2-4
abundance: many
d_gene: -
CDR3nt: TGTGCCAGCAGCGTATCCGTGAGTGGGAGCGCGATTCAGTACTTC
CDR3aa: CASSVSVSGSAIQYF

v_gene: TRBV9
j_gene: TRBJ2-7
abundance: few
d_gene: -
CDR3nt: TGTGCCAGCAGCCGCGCCGGAAAGTCGGACCCGAACTACGAGCAGTACTTC
CDR3aa: CASSRAGKSDPNYEQYF

v_gene: TRBV9
j_gene: TRBJ2-2
abundance: many
d_gene: -
CDR3nt: TGTGCCAGCAGCCCCAGGGGCCAGTTCACCGGGGAGCTGTTTTTT
CDR3aa: CASSPRGQFTGELFF

v_gene: TRBV9
j_gene: TRBJ2-5
abundance: many
d_gene: TRBD1
CDR3nt: TGTGCCAGCAGCGGCGGGACAGGGACAGGGGAGACCCAGTACTTC
CDR3aa: CASSGGTGTGETQYF

v_gene: TRBV9
j_gene: TRBJ2-3
abundance: medium-sized
d_gene: -
CDR3nt: TGTGCCAGCAGCGTAGGGAGAGATACGCAGTATTTT
CDR3aa: CASSVGRDTQYF

v_gene: TRBV9
j_gene: TRBJ1-2
abundance: many
d_gene: TRBD1
CDR3nt: TGTGCCAGCAGCGTATCGGACAGGGCGAACTATGGCTACACCTTC
CDR3aa: CASSVSDRANYGYTF

v_gene: TRBV9
j_gene: TRBJ2-5
abundance: many
d_gene: TRBD2
CDR3nt: TGTGCCAGCAGCGTAGGTAGCGGGGGGTCCGCAGAGACCCAGTACTTC
CDR3aa: CASSVGSGGSAETQYF

v_gene: TRBV9
j_gene: TRBJ2-3
abundance: medium-sized
d_gene: TRBD2
CDR3nt: TGTGCCAGCAGCGTAGGGGGGGGGACTAGCTCAGATACGCAGTATTTT
CDR3aa: CASSVGGGTSSDTQYF

v_gene: TRBV9
j_gene: TRBJ1-2
abundance: many
d_gene: -
CDR3nt: TGTGCCAGCAGCGCCGCAGCGAATAACTATGGCTACACCTTC
CDR3aa: CASSAAANNYGYTF

v_gene: TRBV9
j_gene: TRBJ1-6
abundance: many
d_gene: -
CDR3nt: TGTGCCAGCAGCGTCGCCGGGAACTCCTATAATTCACCCCTCCACTTT
CDR3aa: CASSVAGNSYNSPLHF

v_gene: TRBV9
j_gene: TRBJ2-2
abundance: many
d_gene: -
CDR3nt: TGTGCCAGCAGCGTGCAGGGATCGAACACCGGGGAGCTGTTTTTT
CDR3aa: CASSVQGSNTGELFF

v_gene: TRBV9
j_gene: TRBJ2-2
abundance: many
d_gene: -
CDR3nt: TGTGCCAGCAGCGTAGGGCCCCTTGACACCGGGGAGCTGTTTTTT
CDR3aa: CASSVGPLDTGELFF

v_gene: TRBV9
j_gene: TRBJ2-1
abundance: many
d_gene: TRBD2
CDR3nt: TGTGCCAGCAGGTTAGCGGGGGACCCCTCCAATGAGCAGTTCTTC
CDR3aa: CASRLAGDPSNEQFF

v_gene: TRBV9
j_gene: TRBJ2-7
abundance: many
d_gene: TRBD1
CDR3nt: TGTGCCAGCAGCACGAGCCCGACAGGGTCCTACGAGCAGTACTTC
CDR3aa: CASSTSPTGSYEQYF

v_gene: TRBV9
j_gene: TRBJ2-1
abundance: many
d_gene: TRBD2
CDR3nt: TGTGCCAGCAGCGTACTCCCTAGCGGGGGGAACAATGAGCAGTTCTTC
CDR3aa: CASSVLPSGGNNEQFF

v_gene: TRBV9
j_gene: TRBJ2-3
abundance: medium-sized
d_gene: TRBD2
CDR3nt: TGTGCCAGCAGCGTAGGGGCGGGAGAGGCCGGAGATACGCAGTATTTT
CDR3aa: CASSVGAGEAGDTQYF

v_gene: TRBV9
j_gene: TRBJ2-3
abundance: many
d_gene: TRBD2
CDR3nt: TGTGCCAGCAGCCCACTTTGGGCGGGGGTGAGCACAGATACGCAGTATTTT
CDR3aa: CASSPLWAGVSTDTQYF

v_gene: TRBV9
j_gene: TRBJ2-2
abundance: many
d_gene: -
CDR3nt: TGTGCCAGCAGCGTAGCAGGGGTCATCGGGGAGCTGTTTTTT
CDR3aa: CASSVAGVIGELFF

v_gene: TRBV9
j_gene: TRBJ2-1
abundance: many
d_gene: TRBD2
CDR3nt: TGTGCCAGCAGCGTAGAGGCCAGCGGGAGGTCCTACAATGAGCAGTTCTTC
CDR3aa: CASSVEASGRSYNEQFF

v_gene: TRBV9
j_gene: TRBJ2-2
abundance: many
d_gene: -
CDR3nt: TGTGCCAGCAGCGTCGATCCGAACACCGGGGAGCTGTTTTTT
CDR3aa: CASSVDPNTGELFF

v_gene: TRBV9
j_gene: TRBJ2-1
abundance: few
d_gene: TRBD2
CDR3nt: TGTGCCAGCAGCGTGCAGACTAGCGGGTACAATGAGCAGTTCTTC
CDR3aa: CASSVQTSGYNEQFF

v_gene: TRBV9
j_gene: TRBJ2-2
abundance: medium-sized
d_gene: TRBD1
CDR3nt: TGTGCCAGCAGCGTCGGGACAGGTGGTAGCACCGGGGAGCTGTTTTTT
CDR3aa: CASSVGTGGSTGELFF

v_gene: TRBV9
j_gene: TRBJ2-2
abundance: medium-sized
d_gene: -
CDR3nt: TGTGCCAGCAGCGTAGTAGTGGACGGGGAGCTGTTTTTT
CDR3aa: CASSVVVDGELFF

v_gene: TRBV9
j_gene: TRBJ1-2
abundance: many
d_gene: -
CDR3nt: TGTGCCAGCAGCGTAGAAGGGTATGGCTACACCTTC
CDR3aa: CASSVEGYGYTF

v_gene: TRBV9
j_gene: TRBJ2-1
abundance: many
d_gene: -
CDR3nt: TGTGCCAGCAGCGTAGGCACAGTCGCATCCGAGCAGTTCTTC
CDR3aa: CASSVGTVASEQFF

v_gene: TRBV9
j_gene: TRBJ2-2
abundance: many
d_gene: TRBD1
CDR3nt: TGTGCCAGCAGCGTTTCAGGGGGCTCACCCGGGGAGCTGTTTTTT
CDR3aa: CASSVSGGSPGELFF

v_gene: TRBV9
j_gene: TRBJ1-6
abundance: many
d_gene: TRBD1
CDR3nt: TGTGCCAGCAGCGTAGATCTGCGGACAGGCACCCATTCACCCCTCCACTTT
CDR3aa: CASSVDLRTGTHSPLHF

v_gene: TRBV9
j_gene: TRBJ2-7
abundance: many
d_gene: -
CDR3nt: TGTGCCAGCAGCGTAGAGAAGTTTTTCGGGGACGAGCAGTACTTC
CDR3aa: CASSVEKFFGDEQYF

v_gene: TRBV23-1
j_gene: TRBJ2-7
abundance: many
d_gene: TRBD2
CDR3nt: TGCGCCACCCCGGGAGCGGGAGAACCCGAGCAGTACTTC
CDR3aa: CATPGAGEPEQYF

v_gene: TRBV9
j_gene: TRBJ2-5
abundance: many
d_gene: TRBD2
CDR3nt: TGTGCCAGCAGCGTGGTCGGCGGGGGGGCCATGGAGACCCAGTACTTC
CDR3aa: CASSVVGGGAMETQYF

v_gene: TRBV9
j_gene: TRBJ2-2
abundance: many
d_gene: TRBD2
CDR3nt: TGTGCCAGCAGCGTAGCTGGGCTAGCGGCCACCGGGGAGCTGTTTTTT
CDR3aa: CASSVAGLAATGELFF

v_gene: TRBV9
j_gene: TRBJ2-1
abundance: many
d_gene: -
CDR3nt: TGTGCCAGCAGCGAGCGGACAGACGGGGAGCAGTTCTTC
CDR3aa: CASSERTDGEQFF

v_gene: TRBV9
j_gene: TRBJ1-1
abundance: many
d_gene: -
CDR3nt: TGTGCCAGCAGCGTCGGATACGATAACACTGAAGCTTTCTTT
CDR3aa: CASSVGYDNTEAFF

v_gene: TRBV9
j_gene: TRBJ1-5
abundance: many
d_gene: -
CDR3nt: TGTGCCAGCAGCGGGGTGGGGCCGGGCAATCAGCCCCAGCATTTT
CDR3aa: CASSGVGPGNQPQHF

v_gene: TRBV9
j_gene: TRBJ2-7
abundance: many
d_gene: TRBD2
CDR3nt: TGTGCCAGCACGCCAGGGACTAGCGGGCTTTACGAGCAGTACTTC
CDR3aa: CASTPGTSGLYEQYF

v_gene: TRBV9
j_gene: TRBJ2-7
abundance: many
d_gene: -
CDR3nt: TGTGCCAGCAGCGTAGATGGGCAGGGGTACGAGCAGTACTTC
CDR3aa: CASSVDGQGYEQYF

v_gene: TRBV9
j_gene: TRBJ2-3
abundance: many
d_gene: -
CDR3nt: TGTGCCAGCAGCGTAGCTACGGTCGGAGGGGGCATAGCAGATACGCAGTATTTT
CDR3aa: CASSVATVGGGIADTQYF

v_gene: TRBV9
j_gene: TRBJ1-1
abundance: many
d_gene: -
CDR3nt: TGTGCCAGCAGCGTAGTGGACGGAACTGAAGCTTTCTTT
CDR3aa: CASSVVDGTEAFF

v_gene: TRBV9
j_gene: TRBJ2-4
abundance: medium-sized
d_gene: -
CDR3nt: TGTGCCAGCAGCCCAGCCGGGACCCGGGGAGCCAAAAACATTCAGTACTTC
CDR3aa: CASSPAGTRGAKNIQYF

v_gene: TRBV9
j_gene: TRBJ1-2
abundance: many
d_gene: TRBD1
CDR3nt: TGTGCCAGCAGCGTAGCTGGACAGGGGCACTATGGCTACACCTTC
CDR3aa: CASSVAGQGHYGYTF

v_gene: TRBV9
j_gene: TRBJ2-3
abundance: many
d_gene: -
CDR3nt: TGTGCCAGCAGCGTAGGGGCAGATTTAAGTGGAGATACGCAGTATTTT
CDR3aa: CASSVGADLSGDTQYF

v_gene: TRBV6-1
j_gene: TRBJ2-3
abundance: many
d_gene: TRBD2
CDR3nt: TGTGCCAGCAGCTCCACTAGCGGGAGGACCCCACCTCACACAGATACGCAGTATTTT
CDR3aa: CASSSTSGRTPPHTDTQYF